This T cell receptor beta chain was captured by sequencing in a study of siplizumab effects on memory and regulatory T cells. The assay looked at 99,000 or so TCR templates in each sample. Produced via immunoSEQ multiplex PCR; TCRdb's table is partial and in-frame only. The sample has about 82,000 clones, roughly 89% seen once. Details on this clone: Its antigen remains unidentified.

Points from the study as a whole: Sequences below about 10^-5 frequency were poorly captured, limiting mapping of alloreactive clones. Proof of suppressive function in proliferating Tregs from siplizumab cultures was not established.

Material: Tregs sorted from blood. The sequence came from a human donor in good health.

Here the CDR3 reads CAISELTSGNTGELFF. The CDR3 region has the DNA TGTGCCATCAGTGAATTGACTAGCGGGAACACCGGGGAGCTGTTTTTT. This chain links TRBV10-3 with TRBJ2-2; 9 bases fit TRBD2. The trim removed 3 bases at V and 1 base at J, leaving 3 bases unmatched. Germline values: CDR1 ENHRY, CDR2 SYGVKD. The CDR3 is 16 amino acids.